This T cell receptor beta chain was recovered during a study of T cell repertoires in cytomegalovirus infection. MiXCR, run by TCRdb on the reads, gives a single entry per CDR3 protein. Altogether some 130,000 distinct CDR3 sequences are present, 7.5% to 9% being singletons, with the ten largest covering about 9.5%. Trimming shortened V by 1 base and J by 0 bases, and 9 bases separated the two germline ends. The CDR3 sequence is 15 residues long. Germline CDR1 MGHRA, CDR2 YSYEKL. This clonotype has a count of ten or more. This TCR came from a human donor in good health (CMV status not recorded). Some clones in this sample may be carry-over from other donors' samples. The genes are TRBV4-1 and TRBJ1-1; tentatively, D is TRBD1 (6 bases). The sample taken for sequencing was PBMCs. The CDR3 sequence is CASSQAGQLNTEAFF. The CDR3 DNA follows: TGCGCCAGCAGCCAAGCTGGACAGTTGAACACTGAAGCTTTCTTT.